A selection of T cell receptor beta chains follows, all from one sample in a study of shared clonotypes between healthy human individuals. Generated by immunoSEQ multiplex PCR, the TCRdb table keeps only in-frame clones and is missing some. The sample records some 2,400,000 clones, about 94% being singletons. The sequenced material came from naive CD4+ T cells sorted from blood. The receptors shown here come from a man aged 18 to 30 in good health. The CDR3 runs from the conserved cysteine through the conserved F or W. A D gene is named only where the DNA matches it firmly.

V	D	J	DNA	CDR3
TRBV5-1	TRBD1	TRBJ1-6	TGCGCCAGCAGCTTGGAAGGACAGGGTTTTTCACCCCTCCACTTT	CASSLEGQGFSPLHF
TRBV7-2	TRBD2	TRBJ2-5	TGTGCCAGCAGCTTAGCGCTGACTAGCGGGAGCCAAGAGACCCAGTACTTC	CASSLALTSGSQETQYF
TRBV7-9	-	TRBJ1-1	TGTGCCAGCAGCCTCATTGAGAACACTGAAGCTTTCTTT	CASSLIENTEAFF
TRBV6-5	-	TRBJ1-6	TGTGCCAGCAGTTACTCGACAACACCATATAATTCACCCCTCCACTTT	CASSYSTTPYNSPLHF
TRBV28	-	TRBJ2-7	TGTGCCAGCAGTTTATCAAGTCCCGAAGAGGCCTACGAGCAGTACTTC	CASSLSSPEEAYEQYF
TRBV6-5	-	TRBJ1-1	TGTGCCAGCAGTTACTTAGGGGCGAAGAACACTGAAGCTTTCTTT	CASSYLGAKNTEAFF
TRBV11-2	TRBD2	TRBJ2-5	TGTGCCAGCAGCTTTACCGGTCGGGGGGGAGAGACCCAGTACTTC	CASSFTGRGGETQYF
TRBV2	-	TRBJ2-5	TGTGCCAGCAGTTTGAACAGACAAGAGACCCAGTACTTC	CASSLNRQETQYF
TRBV7-2	-	TRBJ2-1	TGTGCCAGCAGCCCCTCCGGACCGTACAATGAGCAGTTCTTC	CASSPSGPYNEQFF
TRBV25-1	-	TRBJ2-4	TGTGCCAGCAGGGGGGATAAAAACATTCAGTACTTC	CASRGDKNIQYF
TRBV6-1	-	TRBJ1-1	TGTGCCAGCGCCGGTAGAGGGACGGCGAACACTGAAGCTTTCTTT	CASAGRGTANTEAFF
TRBV30	TRBD1	TRBJ2-1	TGTGCCTGGAGTGTAGGGGTTCGGTGGGACAGGGACAACAATGAGCAGTTCTTC	CAWSVGVRWDRDNNEQFF
TRBV6-5	TRBD2	TRBJ2-1	TGTGCCAGCAGACGGGGGGGGTACAATGAGCAGTTCTTC	CASRRGGYNEQFF
TRBV10-3	-	TRBJ1-5	TGTGCCATCAGTGAAACCGGTGGCTATAGCAATCAGCCCCAGCATTTT	CAISETGGYSNQPQHF
TRBV6-1	-	TRBJ2-7	TGTGCCAGCAGTGAACGGATGGGACGGGTACCTGGGTTC	CASSERMGRVPGF
TRBV5-4	TRBD1	TRBJ2-3	TGTGCCAGAGAGACAGGGGGCTCCCTTAGCACAGATACGCAGTATTTT	CARETGGSLSTDTQYF
TRBV19	-	TRBJ2-2	TGTGCCAGTACCCTTTGGGTAAACACCGGGGAGCTGTTTTTT	CASTLWVNTGELFF
TRBV6-1	TRBD1	TRBJ1-4	TGTGCCAGCAGTGGTCTTCTCAGGGGGAATGAAAAACTGTTTTTT	CASSGLLRGNEKLFF
TRBV9	TRBD2	TRBJ2-5	TGTGCCAGCAGCCTAACTAGCGGCGGGACCCAGTACTTC	CASSLTSGGTQYF
TRBV30	-	TRBJ2-5	TGTGCCTGGAGTGTCCGACAGGCAGAGACCCAGTACTTC	CAWSVRQAETQYF
TRBV6-5	TRBD1	TRBJ1-4	TGTGCCAGCAGCCCAAGGACAGGAGGGAATGAAAAACTGTTTTTT	CASSPRTGGNEKLFF
TRBV19	-	TRBJ1-1	TGTGCCAGTAAGGTAGGGGAGAAAAGGCCTGAAGCTTTCTTT	CASKVGEKRPEAFF